Shown below are 27 T cell receptor beta chains from a single sample sequenced in a study of shared clonotypes between healthy human individuals. Here immunoSEQ multiplex PCR was the method, and the copy in TCRdb shows in-frame clones only, minus some. The sample carries about 2.3 million clones, around 93% recorded once. Specimen: naive CD4+ T cells from PBMCs. Indicated subset: CD45RA+ positively selected. The receptors originated from a young man in good health. Some clones in this sample may be carry-over from other donors' samples.

The chain is built from TRBV28 and TRBJ1-2; no definite D call. Germline CDR1 MDHEN, CDR2 SYDVKM. The CDR3 covers 12 residues. Trimming cost V 2 bases and J 6 bases, with 7 bases left between them. CDR3 bases: TGTGCCAGCAGTTTAAGCCGGAATGGCTACACCTTC. Amino acid sequence: CASSLSRNGYTF.

The chain has TRBV28 and TRBJ1-3; D is undetermined. The CDR3 has 17 residues. V lost 7 bases and J 0 bases, leaving 19 bases between the germline ends. Germline V CDR1 and CDR2: MDHEN, SYDVKM. DNA for the CDR3: TGTGCCAGCAACCCGTCGGACGGATTAAACTCTGGAAACACCATATATTTT. Amino acids: CASNPSDGLNSGNTIYF.

The rearrangement uses TRBV6-5 and TRBJ1-3; D is uncertain. Germline lookup yields CDR1 MNHEY and CDR2 SVGAGI. The CDR3 runs to 15 residues. V lost 5 bases to trimming and J lost 0 bases, with 11 bases between them. The CDR3 loop reads CASSTTSGSGNTIYF. The CDR3 DNA follows: TGTGCCAGCAGTACGACCAGCGGCTCTGGAAACACCATATATTTT.

This clone showed up just once. One end of the junction is discordant with germline, which a read error may explain. The genes are TRBV5-1 and TRBJ2-5; 8 bases agree with TRBD1. Germline loops: CDR1 SGHRS, CDR2 YFSETQ. The CDR3 contains 17 residues. The CDR3 sequence is CACSSGGVRGPRETQYF. The CDR3 region has the DNA TGCGCCTGCAGCTCTGGAGGCGTCAGGGGGCCGCGGGAGACCCAGTACTTC.

The chain is built from TRBV5-4 and TRBJ2-1; 9 bases map to TRBD2. This CDR3 has 16 residues. Trimming cost V 3 bases and J 4 bases; bases outside gene matches: 8. Germline V CDR1 and CDR2: SGHNT, YYREEE (reference sequence). The CDR3 sequence is CASSSASGTIYNEQFF. The CDR3 nucleotides are TGTGCCAGCAGCTCTGCTAGCGGGACTATTTACAATGAGCAGTTCTTC.

V gene TRBV13 combines with J gene TRBJ2-5, with 7 nucleotides matching TRBD1. This CDR3 has 15 amino acids. CDR1 is PRHDT and CDR2 is FYEKMQ in the germline V gene (reference sequence). V lost 5 bases to trimming and J lost 4 bases; unmatched junction nucleotides: 10. The CDR3 region is CASSTLTGRGETQYF. Written as DNA, the CDR3 is TGTGCCAGCAGCACGCTGACAGGGCGTGGAGAGACCCAGTACTTC.

J is TRBJ2-4 and V is TRBV7-2, with D unresolved. Trimming left V 3 bases short and J 5 bases short, with 14 bases between. The CDR3 totals 15 residues. Germline CDR1 is SGHTA and CDR2 is FQGNSA. The CDR3 sequence is CASSFVWKAENIQYF. The CDR3 nucleotides read TGTGCCAGCAGCTTTGTTTGGAAGGCCGAAAACATTCAGTACTTC. The whole variable domain, filled in from reference TRBV7-2 and TRBJ2-4, reads GAGVSQSPSNKVTEKGKDVELRCDPISGHTALYWYRQSLGQGLEFLIYFQGNSAPDKSGLPSDRFSAERTGGSVSTLTIQRTQQEDSAVYLCASSFVWKAENIQYFGAGTRLSVL.

The rearrangement joins TRBV6-1 to TRBJ1-2; D gene unclear. This CDR3 is 12 amino acids long. Trimming took off 7 bases at V and 7 bases at J, with 13 bases between the two ends. Per the germline V gene, CDR1 is MNHNS and CDR2 is SASEGT. As DNA, the CDR3 is TGTGCCAGCAAGAGGGAGGGAGGTGGCTACACCTTC. Residues: CASKREGGGYTF.

This chain connects TRBV7-3 to TRBJ2-5; 14 bases are a match to TRBD2. Per germline, CDR1 SGHTA and CDR2 FQGTGA. The CDR3 sequence is 15 residues long. Losses at the gene ends were 5 bases for V and 2 bases for J; bases not matched to a gene: 1. The CDR3 coding sequence is TGTGCCAGCAGCGGGACTAGCGGGAGTCAAGAGACCCAGTACTTC. Encoded protein: CASSGTSGSQETQYF.

The gene calls are TRBV15 and TRBJ2-2, with D possibly being TRBD1 (6 bases). CDR1 and CDR2 (germline): LNHNV, YYDKDF (reference sequence). The CDR3 has 19 residues. Between the trimmed V and J ends, which lost 4 bases and 2 bases, there was a span of 23 bases. The CDR3 sequence: CATSTRTDQSALNTGELFF. In nucleotides, the CDR3 is TGTGCCACCAGCACCCGGACAGACCAGTCAGCACTTAACACCGGGGAGCTGTTTTTT.

CDR3 sequence: CATSRDWGTGRGQPQHF. The CDR3 DNA follows: TGTGCCACCAGCAGAGATTGGGGAACAGGGAGGGGACAGCCCCAGCATTTT. The chain recombines TRBV15 with TRBJ1-5, with D tentatively TRBD1 (6 bases). This CDR3 is 17 amino acids long. Trimming left V 0 bases short and J 7 bases short, with 19 bases between. Germline CDR1 reads LNHNV; CDR2 reads YYDKDF (reference sequence).

The V and J genes are TRBV9 and TRBJ2-5; possibly TRBD2 for D (5 bases). Germline V gene sequence: CDR1 SGDLS, CDR2 YYNGEE. V dropped 0 bases and J dropped 2 bases, with 14 bases sitting between them. The CDR3 contains 16 residues. CDR3 DNA: TGTGCCAGCAGCGTAGACCCCGGGATTTTTCAAGAGACCCAGTACTTC. Its protein is CASSVDPGIFQETQYF.

In this sample, this clone turned up once. The sample contains more than one DNA sequence encoding this CDR3. CDR3: CASSLAVQETQYF. CDR3 nucleotides: TGCGCCAGCAGCTTGGCCGTTCAAGAGACCCAGTACTTC. The chain recombines TRBV5-1 with TRBJ2-5; D not certain. CDR3 size: 13 residues. The V and J ends lost 0 bases and 2 bases respectively, with 5 bases between them. Germline lookup yields CDR1 SGHRS and CDR2 YFSETQ.

About this clone itself: A much more abundant neighbour one base away suggests this may be a read error. The sample has other DNA sequences that encode this CDR3 too. CDR3 amino acids: CASSSGETQYF. CDR3 sequence (DNA): TGTGCCAGCAGCTCAGGGGAGACCCAGTACTTC. V and J are TRBV7-3 and TRBJ2-5; D is possibly TRBD1 (5 bases). CDR1 SGHTA and CDR2 FQGTGA come from the germline V gene. This CDR3 comprises 11 residues. Trimming removed 4 bases from V and 5 bases from J, with 5 bases in between.

The CDR3 is CASSQVGQGEETQYF. In nucleotides, the CDR3 is TGTGCCAGCAGCCAAGTTGGGCAGGGGGAAGAGACCCAGTACTTC. This sequence joins TRBV4-2 and TRBJ2-5, with 7 bases aligning to TRBD1. CDR1 and CDR2 (germline): LGHNA, YNFKEQ. The CDR3 has 15 residues. V was pared by 1 base and J by 3 bases, with 5 bases of the junction left unmatched.

V usage is TRBV19 and J usage is TRBJ2-2, with 10 nucleotides matching TRBD1. CDR3 length equals 18 residues. Per the germline V gene, CDR1 is LNHDA and CDR2 is SQIVND (reference sequence). J gave up 1 base and V 7 bases, and 12 bases lay outside the gene matches. This CDR3 is CASNDGQGDPWNTGELFF. The CDR3 DNA sequence: TGTGCCAGTAACGACGGACAGGGGGACCCTTGGAACACCGGGGAGCTGTTTTTT.

This clone showed up just once. The chain links TRBV27 to TRBJ2-1; 10 bases fit TRBD2. This CDR3 is 15 amino acids long. The germline V gene encodes CDR1 MNHEY and CDR2 SMNVEV (reference sequence). The V and J ends lost 3 bases and 7 bases, in that order; junction bases with no gene match: 6. The CDR3 nucleotides are TGTGCCAGCAGTTTTGGTAGCGGGAGGAGAAATGAGCAGTTCTTC. Translated: CASSFGSGRRNEQFF.

This sequence joins TRBV6-5 and TRBJ2-7; D is ambiguous. Per the germline V gene, CDR1 is MNHEY and CDR2 is SVGAGI. The V gene lost 6 bases and the J gene lost 4 bases, with 13 bases spanning the gap. The CDR3 runs to 13 residues. This chain's CDR3 is CASSPPGRYEQYF. DNA for the CDR3: TGTGCCAGCAGCCCACCCGGCCGTTACGAGCAGTACTTC.

The chain combines TRBV7-9 with TRBJ1-1, with TRBD1 matching 7 bases. J lost 2 bases, V lost 4 bases, and 10 bases had no gene match. The CDR3 extends over 16 amino acids. CDR1 is SEHNR, CDR2 FQNEAQ, per germline (reference sequence). As DNA, the CDR3 is TGTGCCAGCAGCTCAAGAATGGCAGGGGGTAACACTGAAGCTTTCTTT. It yields the protein CASSSRMAGGNTEAFF.

This clone was seen a single time. V gene TRBV4-2 combines with J gene TRBJ1-1, with D unclear. The CDR3 consists of 15 residues. Germline V gene lookup returns CDR1 LGHNA and CDR2 YNFKEQ. The V end lost 4 bases, the J end lost 3 bases, and 15 bases lay between the germline ends. This CDR3 reads CASSPRSPGHTEAFF. CDR3 DNA: TGTGCCAGCAGCCCTCGAAGCCCCGGGCACACTGAAGCTTTCTTT.

The chain is built from TRBV30 and TRBJ1-5, with 7 positions matching TRBD1. The CDR3 spans 14 residues. The trim removed 3 bases at V and 3 bases at J, leaving 5 bases unmatched. The V gene's germline CDR1 is GTSNPN and CDR2 SVGIG (reference sequence). This CDR3 is CAWSATGHNQPQHF. The CDR3 nucleotides read TGTGCCTGGAGCGCGACAGGGCACAATCAGCCCCAGCATTTT.

The gene calls are TRBV5-1 and TRBJ2-3; 15 positions match TRBD2. V dropped 3 bases and J dropped 5; count of bases not matched to a gene: 7. The CDR3 totals 17 residues. Germline V gene lookup returns CDR1 SGHRS and CDR2 YFSETQ. The CDR3 sequence is CASSYSGTSGRRDTQYF. CDR3 bases: TGCGCCAGCAGCTATTCCGGGACTAGCGGGAGGAGAGATACGCAGTATTTT.

The genes are TRBV7-8 and TRBJ1-1; D may be TRBD1 (5 bases). This CDR3 contains 14 residues. Germline CDR1 SGHVS, CDR2 FQNEAQ. V was pared by 5 bases and J by 1 base, with 11 bases between. In DNA form, the CDR3 reads TGTGCCAGCAGCCTCCGGGACCCGAACACTGAAGCTTTCTTT. Amino acid sequence: CASSLRDPNTEAFF.

This rearrangement joins TRBV28 to TRBJ2-5; D perhaps matches TRBD1 (5 bases). CDR1 and CDR2 from the germline V gene are MDHEN and SYDVKM. The CDR3 totals 14 residues. V lost 3 bases and J lost 7, with 15 bases in between. CDR3 protein: CASSLGPSPGTQYF. CDR3 in DNA: TGTGCCAGCAGTTTGGGGCCTTCCCCGGGGACCCAGTACTTC.

The gene calls are TRBV29-1 and TRBJ2-6; D is ambiguous. Trimming cost V 6 bases and J 2 bases, with 8 bases left between them. Germline V gene data show CDR1 as SQVTM and CDR2 as ANQGSEA. This CDR3 is 13 amino acids long. CDR3 protein: CSVWTAGANVLTF. CDR3 DNA: TGCAGCGTGTGGACGGCTGGGGCCAACGTCCTGACTTTC.

The chain links TRBV18 to TRBJ1-3; D is uncertain. Per germline, CDR1 KGHSH and CDR2 LQKENI. The CDR3 runs 14 residues. Trimming left V 5 bases short and J 4 bases short, with 12 bases between. The chain's CDR3 is CASSADQAGNTIYF. CDR3 sequence (DNA): TGTGCCAGCTCAGCGGACCAAGCGGGAAACACCATATATTTT. Full variable domain (rest looked up from reference TRBV18 and TRBJ1-3): NAGVMQNPRHLVRRRGQEARLRCSPMKGHSHVYWYRQLPEEGLKFMVYLQKENIIDESGMPKERFSAEFPKEGPSILRIQQVVRGDSAAYFCASSADQAGNTIYFGEGSWLTVV.

This clone appeared once. The chain joins TRBV6-5 to TRBJ1-3; D is ambiguous. V lost 0 bases and J 4 bases, leaving 13 bases between the germline ends. Per the germline V gene, CDR1 is MNHEY and CDR2 is SVGAGI. This CDR3 spans 16 amino acids. CDR3 in amino acids: CASSYSNGRPGNTIYF. CDR3 nucleotides: TGTGCCAGCAGTTACTCGAATGGCAGACCGGGAAACACCATATATTTT.